This paragraph covers one TCR beta chain sequence. Its antigen is not identified. V was pared by 3 bases and J by 6 bases, with 19 bases between. CDR3 length: 16 residues. CDR1 and CDR2 from the germline V gene are SNHLY and FYNNEI. The data stem from a study of OX40 agonist ivuxolimab in advanced cancers. Some clones are missing from TCRdb's copy, which holds only in-frame ones; the method was immunoSEQ multiplex PCR. This sample yields 100,000 to 110,000 clones, of which 89% are seen a single time; approximately 0.15% belongs to the top ten. The study, taken as a whole, reports: Patients who responded partially at 0.1-3.0 mg/kg showed clonal expansion ranking among the lowest.

The sequences come from CD4+ or CD8+ T cells sorted from blood, collected in a trial of the OX40 agonist ivuxolimab. The chain couples TRBV2 to TRBJ2-3, with D perhaps matching TRBD2 (6 bases). The clonotype was recovered from an adult with an advanced solid tumor such as melanoma, head and neck, liver or kidney cancer. The CDR3 loop reads CASSDRDWASRDTQYF. DNA for the CDR3: TGTGCCAGCAGTGACAGGGACTGGGCTTCTAGGGATACGCAGTATTTT.